This TCR beta chain was obtained from a study of blood T cells in healthy people across ages. Trimming cost V 0 bases and J 8 bases; bases outside gene matches: 4. In germline, CDR1 is SNHLY, CDR2 FYNNEI. This CDR3 region has 15 residues. With a J-beta primer mix and a sample-barcoded 5' primer, a second PCR ran about 6 to 11 cycles. Researchers report that each sample yielded at least 2.5 million CDR3-containing paired-end reads. Each CDR3 protein is one row after TCRdb ran MiXCR on the 5' RACE reads. The sample includes approximately 1,000,000 distinct CDR3 sequences, approximately 38% of them seen just once. Each donor had around 10 milliliters of peripheral blood drawn.

The specimen sequenced was blood. The chain combines TRBV2 with TRBJ2-1, with TRBD2 identical over 10 bases. The receptor was derived from a man younger than 30 in good health. CDR3: CASSEASGGAHEQFF. As DNA, the CDR3 is TGTGCCAGCAGTGAAGCCAGCGGGGGGGCCCATGAGCAGTTCTTC.